This TCR beta chain was sequenced during a study of human T cells and chemical hapten exposure. Study-wide findings and caveats: Expanded TCRs formed significantly more large CDR3 similarity clusters than controls.

TCRdb analysed the RACE reads with MiXCR anew, one entry per CDR3 protein. The sample lists about 120,000 distinct CDR3 sequences; approximately 11% were seen once. Concerning this clonotype: What it binds is not known.

The CDR3 length is 17 residues. Time point defined: patch test 3, about 24 weeks after DPC sensitization. The treatment was: therapeutic diphenylcyclopropenone sensitization with weekly scalp DPC. Source: whole blood, taken in connection with sensitization to the hapten diphenylcyclopropenone (DPC). The sequence came from a woman in her forties or fifties with alopecia areata. Some clones in this sample may be carry-over from other donors' samples. The genes are TRBV21-1 and TRBJ2-4. TRBV21-1 is a listed pseudogene. CDR3 nucleotide sequence: TGTGCCAGCAGCCCACACCTAGGTCTTAATGCCAAAAACATTCAGTACTTC. Translation: CASSPHLGLNAKNIQYF.